The clone carrying this TCR beta chain was observed once. Per the study methods: By means of reference gene primer amplification, nucleated cell counts were estimated. The data were produced by immunoSEQ multiplex PCR, yet TCRdb's version contains in-frame clones alone and is incomplete. V and J calls and clone size are given by that table; D and trimming were obtained from the DNA. Among 230,000 or so clones, around 83% were seen once, and the ten largest hold about 7%. The data were obtained in a study of blood T cell repertoires in COVID-19. Study in general: COVID-19 samples, acute and convalescent, were from the United States, Italy and Spain.

With 4 bases removed from V and 1 base from J, the gap between germline ends came to 14 bases. The CDR3 has 17 residues. From germline, CDR1 is SGHTA and CDR2 FQGNSA. Categorization into cohorts depended on clinical history that participants reported. A case of COVID-19 had been met by exposed participants within 2 weeks before study entry. The chain joins TRBV7-2 to TRBJ1-6, with unresolved D. Sequencing was performed on PBMCs or T cells enriched from blood (not recorded which). This sequence originates from a woman in her forties or fifties who had been exposed to COVID-19. Here the CDR3 reads CASSSGGIGSYNSPLHF. The CDR3, as DNA: TGTGCCAGCAGCTCCGGAGGGATAGGATCCTATAATTCACCCCTCCACTTT.